The clone carrying this T cell receptor (beta chain) was seen a few times. With 4 bases clipped from V and 5 bases from J, the junction kept 3 bases outside the gene matches. Germline V gene data show CDR1 as SGHVS and CDR2 as FNYEAQ. This CDR3 is built from 14 residues. It was by quantitative 5'-RACE with molecular barcodes that TCR beta libraries were made. TCRdb reanalysed the 5' RACE reads using MiXCR and keeps one entry per CDR3 protein. Of around 130,000 distinct CDR3 sequences in the sample, around 7% were seen once. This sample was taken from a study of CD8 T cells in ankylosing spondylitis. J is TRBJ2-3 and V is TRBV7-6, with TRBD1 identical over 10 bases. The TCR comes from a male donor with ankylosing spondylitis or in good health (not recorded which). The sequenced sample was blood, either unsorted or a sorted T cell fraction (not recorded which). CDR3 bases: TGTGCCAGCAGCTCCGACAGGGGGCGAGATACGCAGTATTTT. It yields the protein CASSSDRGRDTQYF.